The clone carrying this T cell receptor beta chain has ten or more counts. Antigen unknown. These data originate in a study of T cells in Graves' hyperthyroidism and ophthalmopathy. About the study: Peripheral blood was secured at the point of initial diagnosis, before any treatment. Notes on the study in general: Most expanded thyroid clonotypes above 0.001 recurred in blood.

Diagnoses used clinical symptoms, serum thyroxine and TRAb, thyroid ultrasound and orbital computed tomography. The PBMCs studied were ones that came from 10 ml fresh peripheral blood. Trimming removed 2 bases at V and 0 bases at J, with 10 bases between. This CDR3 region has 15 residues. CDR1 MNHNS and CDR2 SASEGT come from the germline V gene. Regions amplified from RNA transcripts were the TCR beta CDR3 regions. During a first-round RT-PCR of the TCR CDR3, the HTBI primer set was used. Each CDR3 protein is one row after TCRdb ran MiXCR on the multiplex PCR reads. The repertoire holds around 340,000 distinct CDR3 sequences, over 15% seen once, with 15% to 19% in the top ten.

This chain uses TRBV6-1 with TRBJ1-1; TRBD1 might be the D (5 bases). The specimen sequenced was blood. The receptor was isolated from a woman in her forties with Graves' ophthalmopathy. The CDR3 is CASSERQLLNTEAFF. CDR3 in DNA: TGTGCCAGCAGTGAAAGACAGCTACTGAACACTGAAGCTTTCTTT.